This TCR beta chain was sequenced during a study of T-cell memory formation after mild COVID-19. Study background: TCR clusters largely stayed donor specific.

Study outcomes and limitations: Day 15 to 85 contracting clones showed balanced CD4/CD8; day 15 to 37 expanders favored CD4+. Some clones that responded turned up in pre-infection memory, which suggests that cross-reactive memory joined in.

V trimming: 5 bases; J trimming: 7 bases; junction bases outside the gene matches: 7. This CDR3 has 13 amino acids. CDR1 and CDR2 (germline): SGHKS, YYEKEE (reference sequence). For this clonotype: The target antigen is unknown.

UMIs and sample barcodes were carried by the TCR alpha and TCR beta cDNA libraries that 5'RACE produced using constant-segment primers. TCRdb itself ran the 5' RACE reads through MiXCR, one entry per CDR3 protein. This sample has fewer than 350,000 distinct CDR3 sequences, with more than 15% found just once. The sequenced sample was PBMCs or a T cell subset sorted from them (not recorded which). J is TRBJ1-1 and V is TRBV5-5; 8 positions match TRBD1. The clonotype originates from a man aged 18 to 29 who had mild COVID-19 (a few samples of this study predate the infection). Cell type and time point are not known. The chain's CDR3 is CASRVTGAFEAFF. CDR3 nucleotides: TGTGCCAGCAGGGTGACAGGGGCCTTTGAAGCTTTCTTT. Together with reference TRBV5-5 and TRBJ1-1, the CDR3 gives the full variable domain: DAGVTQSPTHLIKTRGQQVTLRCSPISGHKSVSWYQQVLGQGPQFIFQYYEKEERGRGNFPDRFSARQFPNYSSELNVNALLLGDSALYLCASRVTGAFEAFFGQGTRLTVV.